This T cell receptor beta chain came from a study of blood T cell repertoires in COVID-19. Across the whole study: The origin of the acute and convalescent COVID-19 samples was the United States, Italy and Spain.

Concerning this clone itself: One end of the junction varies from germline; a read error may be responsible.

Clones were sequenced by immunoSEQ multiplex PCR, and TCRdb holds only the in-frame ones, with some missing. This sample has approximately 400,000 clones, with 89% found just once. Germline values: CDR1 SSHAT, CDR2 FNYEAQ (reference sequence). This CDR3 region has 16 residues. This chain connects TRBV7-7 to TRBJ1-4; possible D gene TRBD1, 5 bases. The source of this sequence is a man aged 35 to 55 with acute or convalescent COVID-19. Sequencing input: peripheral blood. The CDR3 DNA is TGTGCTAGCAGCTTAGTGGGGCCTAATACTAATGAAAAACTGTTTTTT. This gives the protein CASSLVGPNTNEKLFF.